These 19 T cell receptor beta chains share one sample of origin, sequenced in a study of early T cells in non-severe SARS-CoV-2 infection. Using its own MiXCR run on the 5' RACE reads, TCRdb lists one record per CDR3 protein. The sample has 40,000 to 45,000 distinct CDR3 sequences, about 5.7% seen once. Sequencing was performed on whole blood, taken at baseline. The origin of the receptors is an adult who was a healthcare worker with PCR-confirmed SARS-CoV-2 infection or an uninfected control (not recorded which).

The V call is TRBV18, the J call TRBJ2-1, with a weak D call TRBD1 (5 bases). In germline, CDR1 is KGHSH, CDR2 LQKENI. There are 16 residues in the CDR3. The V end was cut by 1 base, the J end by 0 bases, with 10 bases between. Here the CDR3 DNA reads TGTGCCAGCTCACCACGCCCAGGGATCTCCTACAATGAGCAGTTCTTC. This encodes CASSPRPGISYNEQFF.

The chain employs TRBV2 and TRBJ2-7; the D gene is possibly TRBD2 (6 bases). The V and J ends lost 7 bases and 11 bases respectively, with 12 bases between them. The CDR3 totals 10 residues. Germline V lookup: CDR1 SNHLY, CDR2 FYNNEI. CDR3 residues: CASTRDSEYF. The CDR3 DNA sequence: TGTGCCAGCACCAGGGACTCCGAGTACTTC.

This clonotype was found many times. V and J are TRBV20-1 and TRBJ2-2; possibly TRBD2 for D (6 bases). Per germline, CDR1 DFQATT and CDR2 SNEGSKA (reference sequence). V gave up 1 base and J gave up 3 bases, with 9 bases separating them. The length of the CDR3 is 14 residues. In DNA form, the CDR3 reads TGCAGTGCTAGAGGCGAGCGGGACACCGGGGAGCTGTTTTTT. Amino acids: CSARGERDTGELFF.

This clonotype has ten or more counts. The rearrangement joins TRBV6-5 to TRBJ2-1; D is perhaps TRBD1 or TRBD2 (5 bases each). The length of the CDR3 is 14 residues. The V end was cut by 2 bases, the J end by 0 bases, with 5 bases between. Germline lookup yields CDR1 MNHEY and CDR2 SVGAGI. Here the CDR3 reads CASSYGGSYNEQFF. The CDR3 DNA reads as TGTGCCAGCAGTTACGGGGGCTCCTACAATGAGCAGTTCTTC.

This clonotype was seen at least ten times. The V call is TRBV6-2 or TRBV6-3, the J call TRBJ2-1; TRBD2 matches at 15 bases. This CDR3 is built from 18 residues. J was trimmed by 1 base and V by 10 bases; bases with no gene match: 11. Germline CDR1 is MNHEY and CDR2 is SVGEGT. CDR3 in DNA: TGTGCCACCAACGGGGAGGGACTAGCGGGAGGTTCCTACAATGAGCAGTTCTTC. It codes for CATNGEGLAGGSYNEQFF.

This clonotype occurred many times. V usage is TRBV7-9 and J usage is TRBJ1-2; maybe TRBD1 (6 bases). Germline CDR1 is SEHNR and CDR2 is FQNEAQ (reference sequence). The CDR3 is 14 residues long. Trimming removed 4 bases from V and 4 bases from J, with 13 bases in between. The CDR3: CASSSRDTAYGYTF. The CDR3 DNA follows: TGTGCCAGCAGCTCGCGGGACACCGCCTATGGCTACACCTTC. Based on the CDR3 plus reference TRBV7-9 and TRBJ1-2, the full variable domain is DTGVSQNPRHKITKRGQNVTFRCDPISEHNRLYWYRQTLGQGPEFLTYFQNEAQLEKSRLLSDRFSAERPKGSFSTLEIQRTEQGDSAMYLCASSSRDTAYGYTFGSGTRLTVV.

On this clonotype itself: Since a much larger clone is just one base distant, this may be a read error. The CDR3 does not close with the conserved phenylalanine or tryptophan, likely indicating a read error. The V and J genes are TRBV20-1 and TRBJ2-7, with no clear D. The CDR3 sequence is 12 residues long. V gave up 3 bases and J gave up 4 bases, with 10 bases separating them. Germline CDR1 and CDR2: DFQATT and SNEGSKA (reference sequence). The DNA for the CDR3 is TGCAGTGCTAGGCTAGTGACTTACGAGCAGTACTTG. It yields the protein CSARLVTYEQYL.

This clonotype was seen repeatedly, ten times or more. The chain recombines TRBV20-1 with TRBJ1-2; 9 bases fit TRBD1. Germline CDR1 reads DFQATT; CDR2 reads SNEGSKA (reference sequence). The CDR3 sequence is 16 residues long. J lost 6 bases, V lost 3 bases, and 14 bases had no gene match. The CDR3 DNA sequence: TGCAGTGCTAGGGTTGTACAGGGGGCGCGTCGGAATGGCTACACCTTC. Protein: CSARVVQGARRNGYTF.

This clonotype was picked up many times. The gene calls are TRBV7-9 and TRBJ2-5, with 9 nucleotides matching TRBD2. Looked up from germline, CDR1 is SEHNR and CDR2 is FQNEAQ (reference sequence). The CDR3 runs 16 residues. The J segment lost 1 base and the V segment lost 5 bases, leaving 8 bases of the junction unmatched. In DNA, the CDR3 is TGTGCCAGCAGCGGGCAGACTAGCGGAACCCAAGAGACCCAGTACTTC. Encoded protein: CASSGQTSGTQETQYF.

This clonotype rates as medium-sized (0.01 to 0.1%). This CDR3 reads CASSRKPGQGANQYF. The CDR3, as DNA: TGTGCCAGCAGTCGAAAGCCGGGACAGGGGGCTAATCAGTACTTC. The rearrangement joins TRBV6-5 to TRBJ2-4; TRBD1 aligns across 12 bases. The junction had 11 bases not matched to a gene; V was cut back by 5 bases and J by 12 bases. The CDR3 contains 15 residues. Germline loops: CDR1 MNHEY, CDR2 SVGAGI.

This clonotype was seen a few times. The V gene is TRBV5-6, the J gene TRBJ2-1; D gene unclear. Germline values: CDR1 SGHDT, CDR2 YYEEEE. V lost 0 bases, J lost 0 bases, and 10 bases lay in between. The CDR3 spans 16 residues. The CDR3 sequence: CASSLEGRSSYNEQFF. The CDR3 region has the DNA TGTGCCAGCAGCTTGGAAGGCCGGAGCTCCTACAATGAGCAGTTCTTC.

The chain recombines TRBV6-6 with TRBJ2-7; 11 positions match TRBD1. The V segment lost 6 bases and the J segment 7 bases; nucleotides outside the gene matches: 17. The CDR3 totals 17 residues. Germline assignment: CDR1 MNHNY and CDR2 SVGAGI (reference sequence). CDR3 sequence reads: CASRLAPKGQGAREQYF. The DNA of the CDR3 is TGTGCCAGCAGGTTGGCCCCGAAAGGACAGGGGGCAAGGGAGCAGTACTTC.

In this sample, this clonotype turned up many times. The chain couples TRBV9 to TRBJ2-2; weak D call: TRBD1 (6 bases). Germline assignment: CDR1 SGDLS and CDR2 YYNGEE. V was trimmed by 4 bases and J by 0 bases, leaving 10 bases between them. The CDR3 has 15 amino acids. Here the CDR3 DNA reads TGTGCCAGCAGCATAACAGGGACGAACACCGGGGAGCTGTTTTTT. It yields the protein CASSITGTNTGELFF.

This clonotype was picked up many times. This chain links TRBV10-2 with TRBJ2-1; 8 nucleotides line up with TRBD2. Looked up from germline, CDR1 is WSHSY and CDR2 is SAAADI. CDR3 length: 16 amino acids. Germline trimming cut 2 bases from V and 5 bases from J; bases unmatched to any gene: 8. The CDR3 protein is CASSEPGLEKNNEQFF. In DNA, the CDR3 is TGCGCCAGCAGTGAGCCGGGACTAGAGAAGAACAATGAGCAGTTCTTC.

The sample holds many counts of this clonotype. The chain recombines TRBV29-1 with TRBJ1-2; D might be TRBD1 (5 bases). The CDR3 is made up of 13 amino acids. Trimming left V 6 bases short and J 3 bases short, with 14 bases between. Germline CDR1 SQVTM, CDR2 ANQGSEA. CDR3: CSVTGPPDYGYTF. CDR3 coding DNA: TGCAGCGTCACAGGTCCTCCAGACTATGGCTACACCTTC. Filled out from reference TRBV29-1 and TRBJ1-2, the complete variable domain reads SAVISQKPSRDICQRGTSLTIQCQVDSQVTMMFWYRQQPGQSLTLIATANQGSEATYESGFVIDKFPISRPNLTFSTLTVSNMSPEDSSIYLCSVTGPPDYGYTFGSGTRLTVV.

The rearrangement links TRBV2 to TRBJ2-2; D remains unclear. Trimming shortened V by 8 bases and J by 8 bases, and 21 bases separated the two germline ends. The CDR3 runs 15 residues. The germline gives CDR1 SNHLY, CDR2 FYNNEI. The CDR3 region has the DNA TGTGCCAGCCGGGTGTTGCCTCGAACACCGGGGGAGCTGTTTTTT. It codes for CASRVLPRTPGELFF.

The chain carries TRBV10-3 and TRBJ2-1; a possible D gene is TRBD1 (6 bases). Per germline, CDR1 ENHRY and CDR2 SYGVKD. The CDR3 is 16 amino acids. With 6 bases removed from V and 0 bases from J, the gap between germline ends came to 15 bases. CDR3 amino acids: CAIRQPGQGSYNEQFF. The CDR3 DNA follows: TGTGCCATCAGACAGCCGGGACAAGGCTCCTACAATGAGCAGTTCTTC.

This chain joins TRBV12-3 or TRBV12-4 and TRBJ1-5, with D unclear. This CDR3 has 15 amino acids. Trimming took off 5 bases at V and 2 bases at J, with 13 bases between the two ends. CDR3 coding DNA: TGTGCCAGCAGTCTCTCTACGGGAGGCAATCAGCCCCAGCATTTT. As protein: CASSLSTGGNQPQHF.

This clonotype was observed at least ten times. The chain recombines TRBV3-1 with TRBJ2-7; 8 nucleotides match TRBD2. The CDR3 consists of 18 residues. The junction had 16 bases not matched to a gene; V was cut back by 4 bases and J by 2 bases. From germline, CDR1 is LGHDT and CDR2 YNNKEL (reference sequence). CDR3 amino acids: CASSPIQRAGAQPYEQYF. In nucleotides, the CDR3 is TGTGCCAGCAGCCCCATACAACGAGCGGGGGCGCAACCCTACGAGCAGTACTTC.